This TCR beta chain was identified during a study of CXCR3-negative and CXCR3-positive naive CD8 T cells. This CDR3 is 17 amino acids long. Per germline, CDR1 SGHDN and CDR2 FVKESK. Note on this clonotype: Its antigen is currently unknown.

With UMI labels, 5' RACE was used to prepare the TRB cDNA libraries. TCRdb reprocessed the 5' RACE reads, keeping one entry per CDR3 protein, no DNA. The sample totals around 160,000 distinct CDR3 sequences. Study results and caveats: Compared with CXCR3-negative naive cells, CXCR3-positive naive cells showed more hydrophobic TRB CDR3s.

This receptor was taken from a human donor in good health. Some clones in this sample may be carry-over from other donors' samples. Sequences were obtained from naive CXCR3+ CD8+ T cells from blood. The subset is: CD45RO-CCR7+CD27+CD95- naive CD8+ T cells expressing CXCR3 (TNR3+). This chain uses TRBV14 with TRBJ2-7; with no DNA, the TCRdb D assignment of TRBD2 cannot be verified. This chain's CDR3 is CASSRDASGRAYYEQYF.